Sequencing of this T cell receptor beta chain was carried out in a study of naive and memory T cell subsets. The CDR3 loop spans 12 amino acids. CDR1 and CDR2 (germline): GTSNPN, SVGIG (reference sequence). The V end was cut by 4 bases, the J end by 2 bases, with 9 bases between. This clonotype turned up a few times. A UMI-containing oligonucleotide was joined by 3' ligation to the TCR cDNA template. Input was roughly 1 to 1000 ng of DNase-treated total RNA without cell sorting. Four PCR rounds used nested alpha and beta constant region primers plus the SP2 primer. Blood and skin TCR RNA was reverse transcribed with alpha and beta constant primers. One entry per CDR3 protein, called by TCRdb with MiXCR from the 5' RACE reads. Of 55,000 to 70,000 distinct CDR3 sequences in the sample, around 7.7% were seen once.

The V call is TRBV30, the J call TRBJ2-7; D call uncertain. The sequence derives from a male donor in good health. The CDR3 is CAWTPLAYEQYF. Here the CDR3 DNA reads TGTGCCTGGACCCCGTTGGCCTACGAGCAGTACTTC.